This TCR beta chain emerged from a study of neurological immune-mediated disorders. Points from the study as a whole: The authors found no clinical or MRI feature associated with the multiple sclerosis repertoire cluster. Private repertoires in all groups were suggested, as expanded clones shared no CDR3 amino acid sequences across subjects.

Each CDR3 protein gets one entry after TCRdb re-called the 5' RACE reads with MiXCR. The sample has tens of thousands of distinct CDR3 sequences; approximately 5.1% are singletons. CDR3 size: 17 residues. Germline V CDR1 and CDR2: ENHRY, SYGVKD. V trimming: 6 bases; J trimming: 4 bases; junction bases outside the gene matches: 16. This clonotype was recorded many times. Antigen: not known. Source material was 2 million unsorted PBMCs, stored at -80 °C in RNAlater. The V and J genes are TRBV10-3 and TRBJ1-2; 8 nucleotides line up with TRBD1. The sequenced sample consisted of PBMCs. This TCR came from a human donor with multiple sclerosis. The donor label of this sample is uncertain. The DNA of the CDR3 is TGTGCCATCAGGAACCCGGAAAGGACAGGGATAGGCTATGGCTACACCTTC. As protein: CAIRNPERTGIGYGYTF.